The 27 T cell receptor beta chains given below trace back to one sample, sequenced in a study of vaccination effects on CD4 cells after COVID-19. TCRdb keeps only in-frame clones here, not all; method: immunoSEQ multiplex PCR. The sample has tens of thousands of clones, around two thirds seen once. These receptors have no known antigen. The authors isolated CD4+ T cells after 10 days of culture. All participants had two doses of either the BNT162b2 or mRNA-1273 vaccine. The input for sequencing was CD4+ T cells from PBMCs cultured without peptide, taken after COVID-19 vaccination. The origin of the receptors is a human donor who received a COVID-19 vaccine.

This clone was seen just once. This chain joins TRBV5-1 and TRBJ2-1, with 14 bases identical to TRBD2. The junction had 3 bases not matched to a gene; V was cut back by 0 bases and J by 4 bases. The CDR3 extends over 17 amino acids. Germline lookup yields CDR1 SGHRS and CDR2 YFSETQ. DNA for the CDR3: TGCGCCAGCAGCTTGGTAGGACTAGCGGGGGGATACAATGAGCAGTTCTTC. Residues: CASSLVGLAGGYNEQFF. Drawing the rest from reference TRBV5-1 and TRBJ2-1, the complete variable domain is KAGVTQTPRYLIKTRGQQVTLSCSPISGHRSVSWYQQTPGQGLQFLFEYFSETQRNKGNFPGRFSGRQFSNSRSEMNVSTLELGDSALYLCASSLVGLAGGYNEQFFGPGTRLTVL.

The chain recombines TRBV4-3 with TRBJ2-5, with TRBD1 matching 9 bases. The V and J ends lost 4 bases and 2 bases, in that order; junction bases with no gene match: 11. The CDR3 is 17 amino acids. Germline V lookup: CDR1 LGHNA, CDR2 YSLEER. CDR3 nucleotide sequence: TGCGCCAGCAGCCTGCGAGTGGGACAGGGATATCAAGAGACCCAGTACTTC. Translation gives CASSLRVGQGYQETQYF.

A single count supports this clone. The chain is built from TRBV5-1 and TRBJ2-1; 8 positions agree with TRBD2. There are 15 residues in the CDR3. Germline values: CDR1 SGHRS, CDR2 YFSETQ. V shed 4 bases, J shed 9 bases, and the junction held 12 bases outside the gene matches. For the CDR3, the DNA is TGCGCCAGCAGCCTTGCGGGGGGCGGGGGGCCTGAGCAGTTCTTC. Translated: CASSLAGGGGPEQFF. Supplemented by reference TRBV5-1 and TRBJ2-1, the full variable domain reads KAGVTQTPRYLIKTRGQQVTLSCSPISGHRSVSWYQQTPGQGLQFLFEYFSETQRNKGNFPGRFSGRQFSNSRSEMNVSTLELGDSALYLCASSLAGGGGPEQFFGPGTRLTVL.

The V call is TRBV6-1, the J call TRBJ1-1; the match to TRBD1 covers 8 bases. The germline V gene encodes CDR1 MNHNS and CDR2 SASEGT. There are 18 residues in the CDR3. J gave up 4 bases and V 3 bases, and 16 bases lay outside the gene matches. CDR3 DNA: TGTGCCAGCAGTGACCTCGGGACAGGAGCTAGATACGGCACTGAAGCTTTCTTT. This sequence encodes CASSDLGTGARYGTEAFF.

Notes on this clone: This CDR3 is missing its conserved last phenylalanine or tryptophan, likely due to a read error. The DNA is omitted, as the CDR3 cannot be located on it reliably, and the CDR3 follows TCRdb's listing. The V and J genes are TRBV3-1 (or the pseudogene TRBV3-2) and TRBJ2-7; the table gives TRBD2 as D, unverified against the DNA. The germline gives CDR1 LGHDT, CDR2 YNNKEL (reference sequence). Ends included, the CDR3 has 13 residues. This chain's CDR3 is CASSPKIPGGRVS.

This chain joins TRBV28 and TRBJ2-2; TRBD2 is a possible D gene (6 bases). CDR1 is MDHEN, CDR2 SYDVKM, per germline. The CDR3 is 14 amino acids. The V and J ends lost 2 bases and 4 bases respectively, with 8 bases between them. The DNA for the CDR3 is TGTGCCAGCAGTTTAGGAGGGAGCACCGGGGAGCTGTTTTTT. Its protein product is CASSLGGSTGELFF. Based on the CDR3 plus reference TRBV28 and TRBJ2-2, the full variable domain is DVKVTQSSRYLVKRTGEKVFLECVQDMDHENMFWYRQDPGLGLRLIYFSYDVKMKEKGDIPEGYSVSREKKERFSLILESASTNQTSMYLCASSLGGSTGELFFGEGSRLTVL.

The chain is built from TRBV10-3 and TRBJ2-5, with a possible D match to TRBD1 (5 bases). Between the trimmed V and J ends, which lost 3 bases and 0 bases, there was a span of 14 bases. Germline V gene lookup returns CDR1 ENHRY and CDR2 SYGVKD. The CDR3 loop spans 16 amino acids. The CDR3, as DNA: TGTGCCATCAGTGACCCCAAACCAGGGTACCAAGAGACCCAGTACTTC. Its protein is CAISDPKPGYQETQYF.

The V call is TRBV6-5, the J call TRBJ1-4, with unresolved D. CDR1 MNHEY and CDR2 SVGAGI come from the germline V gene. This CDR3 is 13 amino acids long. Trimming pared 4 bases from V and 0 bases from J, leaving 3 bases between. The CDR3 sequence is CASSFSTNEKLFF. The CDR3 nucleotides are TGTGCCAGCAGTTTTTCAACTAATGAAAAACTGTTTTTT.

Remarks on this clone: One end of the junction varies from germline; a read error may be responsible. The J gene is TRBJ2-1, the V gene TRBV6-5; tentative D call: TRBD1 (6 bases). Germline loops: CDR1 MNHEY, CDR2 SVGAGI. The CDR3 covers 13 residues. CDR3 DNA sequence: TGTGCCAGCATTTACAACAGGGTTAATGAGCAGTTCTTC. Translating gives CASIYNRVNEQFF.

This clone was found many times. The chain employs TRBV2 and TRBJ2-5, with D unclear. The V end lost 3 bases, the J end lost 5 bases, and 10 bases lay between the germline ends. In germline, CDR1 is SNHLY, CDR2 FYNNEI. The CDR3 has 13 residues. DNA for the CDR3: TGTGCCAGCAGTGATCGGACGCGCGAGACCCAGTACTTC. Protein: CASSDRTRETQYF.

The rearrangement joins TRBV10-2 to TRBJ2-5; 15 bases agree with TRBD2. The ends lost 6 bases at V and 1 base at J; junction bases unmatched: 3. CDR3 size: 16 residues. Germline V gives CDR1 WSHSY, CDR2 SAAADI. CDR3 in amino acids: CASRGLAGGIQETQYF. The CDR3 bases are TGCGCCAGCAGGGGACTAGCGGGGGGCATCCAAGAGACCCAGTACTTC.

DNA for the CDR3: TGTGCCACCAGTGCCTCCGCGGGTATAGGTCAGCAGTTCTTC. Protein: CATSASAGIGQQFF. V usage is TRBV24-1 and J usage is TRBJ2-1, with D possibly TRBD2 on 5 matching bases. The germline gives CDR1 KGHDR, CDR2 SFDVKD. This CDR3 comprises 14 residues. V was pared by 5 bases and J by 11 bases, with 18 bases between.

The sample holds a few counts of this clone. This sequence joins TRBV6-2 or TRBV6-3 and TRBJ1-2; TRBD1 might be the D (6 bases). The CDR3 length is 14 residues. The germline V and J ends were trimmed by 5 bases and 5 bases, with 15 bases remaining between them. From germline, CDR1 is MNHEY and CDR2 SVGEGT. The CDR3 region is CASSRGSFGYGYTF. CDR3 DNA: TGTGCCAGCAGTAGGGGGTCCTTCGGGTATGGCTACACCTTC.

CDR3 in amino acids: CASSVQGTDTQYF. CDR3 DNA: TGTGCCAGCAGCGTACAGGGGACAGATACGCAGTATTTT. The chain uses TRBV9 and TRBJ2-3, with a weak D call TRBD1 (6 bases). V dropped 1 base and J dropped 3 bases, with 6 bases sitting between them. Germline loops: CDR1 SGDLS, CDR2 YYNGEE. CDR3 length equals 13 residues.

This clone was counted a few times. CDR3 in DNA: TGTGCCAGCAGCCGAGGGCGGGTTGAAGCTTTCTTT. Protein: CASSRGRVEAFF. This chain uses TRBV2 with TRBJ1-1; no firm D call. Germline CDR1 is SNHLY and CDR2 is FYNNEI. V was trimmed by 6 bases and J by 7 bases, leaving 12 bases between them. The CDR3 has 12 amino acids.

CDR3 bases: TGTGCCAGCAGCCCGGGTGGGGGGCGGGAGACCCAGTACTTC. This translates into CASSPGGGRETQYF. This chain uses TRBV7-2 with TRBJ2-5; D may match TRBD1 or TRBD2 (6 bases each). The CDR3 covers 14 residues. CDR1 and CDR2 (germline): SGHTA, FQGNSA. Trimming took 5 bases from V and 5 from J, leaving 15 bases between them. Using reference TRBV7-2 and TRBJ2-5 for the parts outside the CDR3, the full variable domain is GAGVSQSPSNKVTEKGKDVELRCDPISGHTALYWYRQSLGQGLEFLIYFQGNSAPDKSGLPSDRFSAERTGGSVSTLTIQRTQQEDSAVYLCASSPGGGRETQYFGPGTRLLVL.

The V and J genes are TRBV6-6 and TRBJ1-5; TRBD1 agrees at 7 bases. Germline trimming cut 2 bases from V and 6 bases from J; bases unmatched to any gene: 7. The CDR3 sequence is 15 residues long. Germline-derived CDR1 and CDR2 are MNHNY and SVGAGI (reference sequence). CDR3 amino acids: CASSYRQGGGQPQHF. The CDR3 DNA follows: TGTGCCAGCAGTTACCGACAGGGAGGAGGTCAGCCCCAGCATTTT.

This clone was observed a single time. The chain is built from TRBV7-7 and TRBJ2-2; tentatively, D is TRBD1 or TRBD2 (5 bases each). This CDR3 comprises 14 residues. Germline V CDR1 and CDR2: SSHAT, FNYEAQ (reference sequence). The V and J ends lost 0 bases and 6 bases respectively, with 8 bases between them. CDR3 nucleotides: TGTGCCAGCAGCTTAGCGGGGGTCCCCGGGGAGCTGTTTTTT. Amino acid sequence: CASSLAGVPGELFF.

The V gene is TRBV10-2, the J gene TRBJ1-2; D unclear. CDR1 is WSHSY, CDR2 SAAADI, per germline. The CDR3 runs 13 residues. V was clipped by 2 bases and J by 7 bases, with 11 bases between them. This CDR3 is CASSEAGFVGYTF. The CDR3 DNA reads TGCGCCAGCAGTGAGGCGGGGTTCGTTGGCTACACCTTC.

The count of this clone is one. The V and J genes are TRBV5-1 and TRBJ1-4; TRBD1 matches 7 bases. CDR1 SGHRS and CDR2 YFSETQ come from the germline V gene. The V and J ends lost 5 bases and 8 bases, in that order; junction bases with no gene match: 9. This CDR3 has 14 amino acids. CDR3 protein: CASRDTGAEEKLFF. As DNA, the CDR3 is TGCGCCAGCAGGGATACAGGGGCGGAAGAAAAACTGTTTTTT. Supplemented by reference TRBV5-1 and TRBJ1-4, the full variable domain reads KAGVTQTPRYLIKTRGQQVTLSCSPISGHRSVSWYQQTPGQGLQFLFEYFSETQRNKGNFPGRFSGRQFSNSRSEMNVSTLELGDSALYLCASRDTGAEEKLFFGSGTQLSVL.

The chain recombines TRBV6-4 with TRBJ2-5; maybe TRBD2 (6 bases). V shed 6 bases and J shed 9 bases, with 14 bases lying between them. Germline-derived CDR1 and CDR2 are MRHNA and SNTAGT. The CDR3 consists of 12 residues. The DNA of the CDR3 is TGTGCCAGCAGGGGACTGGACATGGCCCAGTACTTC. Translating it yields CASRGLDMAQYF.

The chain links TRBV11-2 to TRBJ2-3, with no clear D. The germline gives CDR1 SGHAT, CDR2 FQNNGV. This CDR3 is built from 15 residues. Trimming pared 2 bases from V and 0 bases from J, leaving 9 bases between. CDR3 in amino acids: CASSLFQISTDTQYF. CDR3 nucleotides: TGTGCCAGCAGCTTATTTCAGATAAGCACAGATACGCAGTATTTT.

This clone occurred once. The genes are TRBV7-2 and TRBJ2-4; D remains ambiguous. Per germline, CDR1 SGHTA and CDR2 FQGNSA. V lost 3 bases, J lost 7 bases, and 10 bases lay in between. This CDR3 comprises 13 residues. The CDR3 nucleotides read TGTGCCAGCAGCTTCGCCGGTGGGAACATTCAGTACTTC. This encodes CASSFAGGNIQYF. The full variable domain, rest sourced from reference TRBV7-2 and TRBJ2-4, is GAGVSQSPSNKVTEKGKDVELRCDPISGHTALYWYRQSLGQGLEFLIYFQGNSAPDKSGLPSDRFSAERTGGSVSTLTIQRTQQEDSAVYLCASSFAGGNIQYFGAGTRLSVL.

The CDR3 DNA is TGTGCCAGCATGGGGGCTAGCACAGATACGCAGTATTTT. This codes for CASMGASTDTQYF. J is TRBJ2-3 and V is TRBV2, with TRBD1 as a possible D gene (6 bases). Trimming left V 7 bases short and J 0 bases short, with 8 bases between. This CDR3 has 13 residues. Germline loops: CDR1 SNHLY, CDR2 FYNNEI.

The chain recombines TRBV7-3 with TRBJ2-3, with 8 bases fitting TRBD2. J lost 2 bases, V lost 2 bases, and 6 bases had no gene match. This CDR3 region has 16 residues. Germline CDR1 and CDR2: SGHTA and FQGTGA. The CDR3 sequence: CASSLFAGGSTDTQYF. CDR3 nucleotide sequence: TGTGCCAGCAGCTTATTCGCGGGGGGCTCCACAGATACGCAGTATTTT.

This clone occurred once. The chain uses TRBV7-2 and TRBJ2-5; D ambiguous. Trimming shortened V by 2 bases and J by 1 base, and 14 bases separated the two germline ends. CDR1 SGHTA and CDR2 FQGNSA come from the germline V gene. This CDR3 is built from 16 residues. The CDR3, as DNA: TGTGCCAGCAGCTTAAGAGGTCGGGTCTTCCAAGAGACCCAGTACTTC. It translates to CASSLRGRVFQETQYF.

Notes on this clone: A read error may account for a junction end that differs from germline. The chain couples TRBV7-8 to TRBJ2-5, with D perhaps matching TRBD2 (7 bases). The CDR3 length is 14 residues. Per the germline V gene, CDR1 is SGHVS and CDR2 is FQNEAQ. In DNA form, the CDR3 reads TGTGCCAGCAGCTTGGGGGGGCCTCAAGGGACCCAGTACTTC. It is translated as CASSLGGPQGTQYF. Looking up the rest from reference TRBV7-8 and TRBJ2-5 gives the full variable domain: GAGVSQSPRYKVAKRGQDVALRCDPISGHVSLFWYQQALGQGPEFLTYFQNEAQLDKSGLPSDRFFAERPEGSVSTLKIQRTQQEDSAVYLCASSLGGPQGTQYFGPGTRLLVL.